This T cell receptor beta chain was recorded in a study of T cell repertoires in cytomegalovirus infection. General observations from the study: Cumulative frequency of public TCR beta families picked out carriers of CMV plus the relevant HLA. CMV-specific HLA-C-restricted TCR beta clonotypes dominated the ex vivo response.

TCRdb processed the reads anew with MiXCR; each CDR3 protein has one entry. This table has tens of thousands of distinct CDR3 sequences, 20% appearing once. As to this clonotype: What it binds is not known.

This receptor was identified in a human donor in good health (CMV status not recorded). Some clones in this sample may be carry-over from other donors' samples. Sequencing used CD8+ T cells from cultured PBMCs, obtained from culture after CMV antigen stimulation.

In nucleotides, the CDR3 is TGCAGTGTTAGGGACAGGACCCATGCCTACGAGCAGTACTTC. Translating gives CSVRDRTHAYEQYF. The chain combines TRBV20-1 with TRBJ2-7; 8 nucleotides match TRBD1. Per the germline V gene, CDR1 is DFQATT and CDR2 is SNEGSKA (reference sequence). The CDR3 contains 14 residues. Trimming at V came to 7 bases and at J to 2 bases, leaving 10 bases not matched to a gene.